This T cell receptor (beta chain) was retrieved from a study of blood T cells in healthy people across ages. Overall study: Template switching caught about one barcoded beta molecule for each two T cells.

General study results and limits: Among T cells, TCR beta diversity per million cells dropped roughly linearly as age rose.

CDR3 size: 15 residues. Deletions cut 0 bases from V and 1 base from J, with 10 bases between. From germline, CDR1 is SGDLS and CDR2 YYNGEE. Sample-barcoded 5' priming and a J-beta primer mix drove a second PCR of 7 to 11 cycles. MiXCR, applied by TCRdb to the 5' RACE reads, yields one record per CDR3 protein. This sample has approximately 850,000 distinct CDR3 sequences, with approximately 44% found just once. A few counts support this clonotype. Its matching antigen is unknown. Each sample gave at least 6 million isolated PBMCs. This TCR was sampled from a man in his sixties in good health. The sample was blood. The chain couples TRBV9 to TRBJ1-1; D is unclear. Here the CDR3 reads CASSVASHANTEAFF. DNA of the CDR3: TGTGCCAGCAGCGTAGCCAGCCACGCGAACACTGAAGCTTTCTTT.